This T cell receptor beta chain was identified in a study of cytomegalovirus exposure and HLA in healthy donors. Study in general: In an earlier analysis, around 100 million unique TCR beta sequences were found from about 180 million T cells.

The PCR was carried out with 60 Vbeta primers and 13 Jbeta primers. Generated by immunoSEQ multiplex PCR, the TCRdb table keeps only in-frame clones and is missing some. The sample lists fewer than 200,000 clones; roughly 85% were seen once. Germline CDR1 SGDLS, CDR2 YYNGEE. There are 12 residues in the CDR3. J gave up 6 bases and V 4 bases, and 3 bases lay outside the gene matches. Sequencing was done on a sample of PBMCs. This TCR derives from a man in his forties in good health and CMV-seropositive. The J gene is TRBJ2-7, the V gene TRBV9; 8 bases fit TRBD1. The CDR3 nucleotides are TGTGCCAGCAGCACAACAGGGGGCGAGCAGTACTTC. This encodes CASSTTGGEQYF.